A single sample gave rise to the 11 T cell receptor beta chains below, sequenced in a study of neurological immune-mediated disorders. From the 5' RACE reads, TCRdb called clonotypes with MiXCR, one entry per CDR3 protein. The sample lists roughly 20,000 distinct CDR3 sequences; around a sixth were seen once. Sequenced sample: CD8+ T cells from blood. These receptors were taken from a woman under 30 with multiple sclerosis.

This clonotype has a count of ten or more. V gene TRBV12-3 or TRBV12-4 combines with J gene TRBJ2-5, with a weak D call TRBD1 (6 bases). V was clipped by 1 base and J by 0 bases, with 21 bases between them. There are 19 residues in the CDR3. The CDR3 here is CASSLGPQGTGVYQETQYF. Written as DNA, the CDR3 is TGTGCCAGCAGTTTAGGTCCACAGGGCACTGGAGTGTACCAAGAGACCCAGTACTTC.

This clonotype was counted at least ten times. The chain links TRBV20-1 to TRBJ1-1, with D unresolved. Germline CDR1 and CDR2: DFQATT and SNEGSKA (reference sequence). The CDR3 is made up of 13 amino acids. The ends were cut back, 3 bases at V and 6 bases at J, with 14 bases in the middle. The CDR3 is CSASKAGFAEAFF. CDR3 sequence (DNA): TGCAGTGCTAGTAAGGCGGGGTTTGCTGAAGCTTTCTTT.

This clonotype was seen ten or more times. This chain links TRBV4-3 with TRBJ1-4, with a weak D call TRBD1 (5 bases). V shed 6 bases and J shed 7 bases, with 18 bases lying between them. The germline CDR1 and CDR2 sequences are LGHNA and YSLEER. CDR3 length: 15 residues. CDR3 amino acids: CASSQGVAVREKLFF. The DNA of the CDR3 is TGCGCCAGCAGTCAGGGTGTGGCCGTACGTGAAAAACTGTTTTTT.

This clonotype is labeled as medium-sized. This rearrangement joins TRBV3-1 to TRBJ2-7; TRBD1 is a possible D gene (6 bases). This CDR3 is built from 14 residues. V gave up 3 bases and J gave up 2 bases, with 11 bases separating them. Germline values: CDR1 LGHDT, CDR2 YNNKEL (reference sequence). The CDR3 region is CASSQRDTTYEQYF. The DNA for the CDR3 is TGTGCCAGCAGCCAGAGGGACACCACCTACGAGCAGTACTTC.

This clonotype was observed many times. The chain recombines TRBV20-1 with TRBJ1-5, with 9 bases matching TRBD1. CDR1 is DFQATT, CDR2 SNEGSKA, per germline (reference sequence). The V gene end was trimmed by 2 bases and the J gene end by 3 bases; junction bases not matched to a gene: 8. The CDR3 contains 16 residues. In DNA form, the CDR3 reads TGCAGTGCTAGATACCCGCGGACAGGGGCCAATCAGCCCCAGCATTTT. Residues: CSARYPRTGANQPQHF.

This clonotype was counted once. V gene TRBV3-1 combines with J gene TRBJ1-2; D gene uncertain. V lost 0 bases and J lost 4, with 6 bases in between. Germline-derived CDR1 and CDR2 are LGHDT and YNNKEL (reference sequence). The CDR3 totals 13 residues. The CDR3 DNA follows: TGTGCCAGCAGCCAAGATCGATTCTATGGCTACACCTTC. It is translated as CASSQDRFYGYTF.

The V gene is TRBV5-1, the J gene TRBJ2-5, with D possibly matching TRBD2 (5 bases). The germline CDR1 and CDR2 sequences are SGHRS and YFSETQ. This CDR3 spans 13 amino acids. The V end was cut by 7 bases, the J end by 3 bases, with 13 bases between. The chain's CDR3 is CASAVGLKETQYF. DNA of the CDR3: TGCGCCAGCGCTGTAGGACTCAAAGAGACCCAGTACTTC.

This clonotype is medium-sized in the sample. This rearrangement joins TRBV29-1 to TRBJ2-4; TRBD2 matches 8 bases. This CDR3 is 15 amino acids long. Germline-derived CDR1 and CDR2 are SQVTM and ANQGSEA. With V trimmed by 4 bases and J by 7 bases, 12 bases remained unmatched. DNA for the CDR3: TGCAGCGTTGTGGCAAGCGGGAGTGTGCGTAACATTCAGTACTTC. It specifies CSVVASGSVRNIQYF.

This clonotype was seen ten or more times. The genes are TRBV12-3 or TRBV12-4 and TRBJ1-5; D perhaps matches TRBD1 (5 bases). Trimming shortened V by 8 bases and J by 4 bases, and 9 bases separated the two germline ends. CDR3 length equals 12 residues. In DNA, the CDR3 is TGTGCCAGCGGTGGGGGTAATCAGCCCCAGCATTTT. Protein: CASGGGNQPQHF.

This clonotype was observed many times. The chain joins TRBV4-3 to TRBJ2-6, with 7 bases lining up with TRBD1. The germline V gene encodes CDR1 LGHNA and CDR2 YSLEER. This CDR3 comprises 16 residues. V was pared by 2 bases and J by 2 bases, with 3 bases of the junction left unmatched. The CDR3 DNA sequence: TGCGCCAGCAGCCAATACCAGGGGGCTGGGGCCAACGTCCTGACTTTC. It encodes CASSQYQGAGANVLTF.

This clonotype has ten or more counts. The chain is built from TRBV28 and TRBJ2-3; 8 bases line up with TRBD2. This CDR3 comprises 15 residues. Germline CDR1 is MDHEN and CDR2 is SYDVKM. J was trimmed by 4 bases and V by 5 bases; bases with no gene match: 8. The CDR3: CASSPLAGSPDTQYF. The CDR3 DNA sequence: TGTGCCAGCAGTCCCCTAGCGGGCTCACCAGATACGCAGTATTTT.